This is a list of T cell receptor beta chains from one sample in a study of cytomegalovirus exposure and HLA in healthy donors. Here immunoSEQ multiplex PCR was the method, and the copy in TCRdb shows in-frame clones only, minus some. This repertoire shows over 130,000 clones, about 80% found once; its top ten account for 1.2% to 1.5%. The sample comprised PBMCs. These receptors came from a man aged 25 to 40 in good health and CMV-seropositive. Each CDR3 is given with its conserved first and last residue. D genes are given only for firm matches. Clone size is stated in some rows and not others, as once, few, many or a class when expanded.

DNA	CDR3	size	V	J	D
TGTGCCAGTAGTATAGGGCTCGCAGGGGGTTCATCCCAGCATTTT	CASSIGLAGGSSQHF	NA	TRBV19	TRBJ1-5	TRBD1
TGTGCCTGGAGTGTAAGGGGGCGGGGCCAAGAGACCCAGTACTTC	CAWSVRGRGQETQYF	once	TRBV30	TRBJ2-5	NA
TGTGCCAGCAGCTTGCCGGGACTAGCGGGAGGGTACACCGGGGAGCTGTTTTTT	CASSLPGLAGGYTGELFF	NA	TRBV5-6	TRBJ2-2	TRBD2
TGTGCCAGCAGGGCAGGGGTTGTGAACACTGAAGCTTTCTTT	CASRAGVVNTEAFF	NA	TRBV27	TRBJ1-1	NA
TGTGCCAGCAGCTTAAGTAGAGCGGCTAGCACAGATACGCAGTATTTT	CASSLSRAASTDTQYF	NA	TRBV7-3	TRBJ2-3	NA
TGTGCCAGCAGCTTAGTAGTTAGCTCCTACGAGCAGTACTTC	CASSLVVSSYEQYF	NA	TRBV11-2	TRBJ2-7	NA
TGTGCCAGCAGCGGGGGTTATAGCAATCAGCCCCAGCATTTT	CASSGGYSNQPQHF	NA	TRBV6-1	TRBJ1-5	NA
TGTGCCTGGAGGAAGACAGGGAGCTCCTACGAGCAGTACTTC	CAWRKTGSSYEQYF	NA	TRBV30	TRBJ2-7	TRBD1
TGTGCCAGCAGTTTACGGACAGGACTCACTGAAGCTTTCTTT	CASSLRTGLTEAFF	few	TRBV6-5	TRBJ1-1	TRBD1
TGTGCCATCAGTGAGCAGTTGTCTAATGAAAAACTGTTTTTT	CAISEQLSNEKLFF	NA	TRBV10-3	TRBJ1-4	NA
TGCGCCAGCAGCACACAGGGGGCTAGCACAGATACGCAGTATTTT	CASSTQGASTDTQYF	NA	TRBV5-1	TRBJ2-3	TRBD1
TGCGCCAGCCATAATACGAGGACTAGCGGGGTCACAGATACGCAGTATTTT	CASHNTRTSGVTDTQYF	NA	TRBV5-1	TRBJ2-3	TRBD2
TGTGCCAGCAGATCCCTCAGCGCAGCCACAGATACGCAGTATTTT	CASRSLSAATDTQYF	NA	TRBV6-6	TRBJ2-3	NA
TGTGCCAGCACCGATCTCGGGGGGCGAGGGTCCCTCCACTTT	CASTDLGGRGSLHF	NA	TRBV6-5	TRBJ1-6	NA
TGTGCCAGCAGAGGGGAAAGTGGTTTGTGGGACAATGAGCAGTTCTTC	CASRGESGLWDNEQFF	NA	TRBV7-9	TRBJ2-1	NA
TGTGCCAGAGGTATGACTGGGAACACCGGGGAGCTGTTTTTT	CARGMTGNTGELFF	NA	TRBV2	TRBJ2-2	NA
TGTGCCAGCAGCGAAACAGGGGGATTCGGCACTGAAGCTTTCTTT	CASSETGGFGTEAFF	NA	TRBV9	TRBJ1-1	TRBD1
TGTGCCAGCGGGGGTAGGGCGGCGGGGCTGTACAATGAGCAGTTCTTC	CASGGRAAGLYNEQFF	once	TRBV27	TRBJ2-1	NA
TGTGCCAGCAGTAGAGGGCACAACACCGGGGAGCTGTTTTTT	CASSRGHNTGELFF	NA	TRBV28	TRBJ2-2	NA
TGTGCCAGCAGCTTACAGGGGCGTGAGCAGTTCTTC	CASSLQGREQFF	NA	TRBV5-6	TRBJ2-1	TRBD1
TGCGCCAGCAGCGAACAGGGGAATGGTCAGCCCCAGCATTTT	CASSEQGNGQPQHF	NA	TRBV5-1	TRBJ1-5	TRBD1
TGTGCCAGTAGGGGTTTGGAGGGATGGTTAGGCGGGAGCGACACCGGGGAGCTGTTTTTT	CASRGLEGWLGGSDTGELFF	NA	TRBV19	TRBJ2-2	TRBD2
TGCGCCAGCAGCTCTTCTCCGAGCTCTGGGGCCAACGTCCTGACTTTC	CASSSSPSSGANVLTF	NA	TRBV5-1	TRBJ2-6	NA
TGTGCCTGGAGCCTGACAGGGGCAGGCAATCAGCCCCAGCATTTT	CAWSLTGAGNQPQHF	NA	TRBV30	TRBJ1-5	TRBD1
TGTGCCAGCAGCCACATATCACCGAGGCGTAATCAGCCCCAGCATTTT	CASSHISPRRNQPQHF	NA	TRBV6-4	TRBJ1-5	NA
TGTGCCAGCAGCTTAAGTCTAGCGGGCTACAATGAGCAGTTCTTC	CASSLSLAGYNEQFF	NA	TRBV7-3	TRBJ2-1	TRBD2
TGTGCCAGCAGCTTAGCCCAATCTGGAAACACCATATATTTT	CASSLAQSGNTIYF	NA	TRBV11-2	TRBJ1-3	NA
TGTGCCAGCAGCCCCATGGCGGACAGGATATACGAGCAGTACTTC	CASSPMADRIYEQYF	NA	TRBV28	TRBJ2-7	TRBD1
TGCGCCAGCAGCTCAGGGTTGCGTACTGAAGCTTTCTTT	CASSSGLRTEAFF	few	TRBV5-1	TRBJ1-1	NA
TGTGCCAGCAGCTTAGTAGGGGGCGGTGAGCAGTACTTC	CASSLVGGGEQYF	NA	TRBV7-9	TRBJ2-7	TRBD1
TGTGCCAGCAGCGAAACGACAGGGCGCAATGAGCAGTTCTTC	CASSETTGRNEQFF	NA	TRBV9	TRBJ2-1	TRBD1
TGTGCCTCAGCGTGGGGAGCGGGAGCGGGTGAGCAGTTCTTC	CASAWGAGAGEQFF	few	TRBV9	TRBJ2-1	TRBD2
TGTGCCAGCAGACCCGGGACTAGCGGCGCAAATGAGCAGTTCTTC	CASRPGTSGANEQFF	NA	TRBV5-4	TRBJ2-1	TRBD2
TGTGCCAGCAGCTTTGGGACTAGCGGGAGGGAAAATGAGCAGTTCTTC	CASSFGTSGRENEQFF	NA	TRBV11-2	TRBJ2-1	TRBD2
TGTGCCAGCAGCGCTGCAGGGGGGATGGAGACCCAGTACTTC	CASSAAGGMETQYF	NA	TRBV9	TRBJ2-5	NA
TGTGCCAGCAGAGGGGCGGGGGTGGGCAATGAGCAGTTCTTC	CASRGAGVGNEQFF	NA	TRBV11-3	TRBJ2-1	TRBD2
TGTGCCAGCAGTTCCGGACTGGGGATCCAAGAGACCCAGTACTTC	CASSSGLGIQETQYF	NA	TRBV7-2	TRBJ2-5	NA
TGTGCCAGCAGCCCTGACTCCGCCTACGAGCAGTACTTC	CASSPDSAYEQYF	NA	TRBV5-4	TRBJ2-7	NA
TGTGCCAGCAGCAAAGGGGGGCCTGAGATATTCTACGAGCAGTACTTC	CASSKGGPEIFYEQYF	NA	TRBV21-1	TRBJ2-7	NA
TGTGCCAGCAGTTCCTCCAGGGGGCTGGGCTATGGCTACACCTTC	CASSSSRGLGYGYTF	NA	TRBV28	TRBJ1-2	TRBD1
TGTGCCAGTAGTATTGGAGGACAGGTCAAGAACACTGAAGCTTTCTTT	CASSIGGQVKNTEAFF	NA	TRBV19	TRBJ1-1	TRBD1
TGTGCCAGCAGCCCTAGGGCGGGGCGGCCCGGGGAGCTGTTTTTT	CASSPRAGRPGELFF	NA	TRBV5-6	TRBJ2-2	NA
TGTGCCAGCAGCTCCCTAGCGGGGGATTACGAGCAGTACTTC	CASSSLAGDYEQYF	NA	TRBV11-2	TRBJ2-7	TRBD2
TGCGCCAGCAGCTACGGAGGGACAGGGGGTACTGAAGCTTTCTTT	CASSYGGTGGTEAFF	NA	TRBV5-1	TRBJ1-1	TRBD1
TGCGCCAGCAGCTGGCATTTAAGGGATAGCGGGAGAGAGCAGCAGTACTTC	CASSWHLRDSGREQQYF	NA	TRBV5-1	TRBJ2-7	TRBD2
TGTGCCAGTAGTATCATGGTCAGGGGCAATCAGCCCCAGCATTTT	CASSIMVRGNQPQHF	NA	TRBV19	TRBJ1-5	NA
TGTGCCAGCAGTGTCGGGACAACTGGCTACACCTTC	CASSVGTTGYTF	NA	TRBV6-1	TRBJ1-2	NA
TGTGCCAGCAGCTCCCGAGAGATGAACTCTGGAAACACCATATATTTT	CASSSREMNSGNTIYF	NA	TRBV11-2	TRBJ1-3	NA
TGCAGCGCCCTGGGGGGGCAGGGCACAGATACGCAGTATTTT	CSALGGQGTDTQYF	NA	TRBV29-1	TRBJ2-3	NA
TGCGCCAGCACTAAGGAGGGTCTTACGGACGAGCAGTACTTC	CASTKEGLTDEQYF	few	TRBV10-2	TRBJ2-7	NA
TGTGCCAGCAGTCGACAGGGGAGGAATGAAAAACTGTTTTTT	CASSRQGRNEKLFF	NA	TRBV2	TRBJ1-4	TRBD1
TGTGCCAGCAGTTCGAAGCGGCTAGCGAAGACAGATACGCAGTATTTT	CASSSKRLAKTDTQYF	NA	TRBV21-1	TRBJ2-3	NA
TGTGCCAGCAAGAGTTGGAGGAACTATGGCTACACCTTC	CASKSWRNYGYTF	NA	TRBV6-5	TRBJ1-2	NA